These 25 T cell receptor beta chains were sequenced from one sample in a study of blood T cells in healthy people across ages. For the second PCR, which ran for about 7 to 11 cycles, a sample-barcoded 5' primer and a J-beta primer mix were used. TCRdb re-analysed the 5' RACE reads in MiXCR, keeping a single row per CDR3 protein. This sample has about 1.4 million distinct CDR3 sequences; approximately 60% occur once, and the top ten carry 5% to 7%. The sample was blood. The receptors here all came from a man aged 18 to 30 in good health.

The genes are TRBV4-2 and TRBJ2-4; D unclear. Gene TRBJ2-7 matches the end of the DNA better, so the J call may be wrong. The CDR3 has 14 amino acids. CDR1 and CDR2 from the germline V gene are LGHNA and YNFKEQ. The DNA of the CDR3 is TGTGCCAGCAGCCCCTATGGCCTCCGGAACGAGCAGTACTTC. It yields the protein CASSPYGLRNEQYF.

This CDR3 is CSVLRTENTEAFF. CDR3 in DNA: TGCAGCGTTCTGAGGACAGAGAACACTGAAGCTTTCTTT. V and J are TRBV29-1 and TRBJ1-1; D may be TRBD1 (6 bases). The CDR3 runs to 13 residues. Trimming pared 5 bases from V and 1 base from J, leaving 11 bases between. Germline lookup yields CDR1 SQVTM and CDR2 ANQGSEA.

The gene calls are TRBV7-2 and TRBJ2-7, with 8 positions matching TRBD1. The V gene's germline CDR1 is SGHTA and CDR2 FQGNSA. The V gene end was trimmed by 7 bases and the J gene end by 2 bases; junction bases not matched to a gene: 10. The CDR3 sequence is 15 residues long. The CDR3: CASNPDRGPPYEQYF. CDR3 DNA sequence: TGTGCCAGCAATCCCGACAGGGGCCCTCCCTACGAGCAGTACTTC.

The chain uses TRBV7-9 and TRBJ2-3; D not certain. From germline, CDR1 is SEHNR and CDR2 FQNEAQ (reference sequence). With 4 bases removed from V and 2 bases from J, the gap between germline ends came to 13 bases. The CDR3 extends over 15 amino acids. CDR3 bases: TGTGCCAGCAGCTCCGTCCCACAAATCACAGATACGCAGTATTTT. Amino acid sequence: CASSSVPQITDTQYF.

The V call is TRBV29-1, the J call TRBJ2-1, with a weak D call TRBD1 (6 bases). The CDR3 has 12 amino acids. V was shortened by 4 bases and J by 10 bases, with 14 bases between the two germline ends. Germline V CDR1 and CDR2: SQVTM, ANQGSEA. The CDR3 region is CSVGEGQGEQFF. DNA for the CDR3: TGCAGCGTTGGAGAGGGCCAGGGGGAGCAGTTCTTC.

This clonotype was observed once. This chain uses TRBV12-5 with TRBJ1-2; no definite D call. The CDR3 has 16 residues. Trimming took off 1 base at V and 1 base at J, with 13 bases between the two ends. Germline CDR1 reads LGHNT; CDR2 reads FRNRAP. The CDR3 loop is CASGLGPGLNNYGYTF. The CDR3 DNA is TGTGCTAGTGGTTTGGGACCAGGTCTTAATAACTATGGCTACACCTTC.

J is TRBJ1-5 and V is TRBV2; possible D gene TRBD1, 6 bases. Germline CDR1 and CDR2: SNHLY and FYNNEI. There are 14 residues in the CDR3. V was shortened by 5 bases and J by 4 bases, with 12 bases between the two germline ends. The CDR3 is CASSQDSINQPQHF. The CDR3 DNA sequence: TGTGCCAGCAGTCAGGACAGCATTAATCAGCCCCAGCATTTT.

The chain uses TRBV15 and TRBJ2-5; 11 bases are shared with TRBD2. Germline V gives CDR1 LNHNV, CDR2 YYDKDF (reference sequence). This CDR3 region has 15 residues. V dropped 6 bases and J dropped 5; count of bases not matched to a gene: 8. The CDR3 DNA is TGTGCCACCAGTCGCGGGACTAGCGGAGCGGAGACCCAGTACTTC. It encodes CATSRGTSGAETQYF.

The chain uses TRBV20-1 and TRBJ2-7, with 8 nucleotides matching TRBD1. V lost 6 bases to trimming and J lost 6 bases; unmatched junction nucleotides: 7. The germline V gene has CDR1 DFQATT and CDR2 SNEGSKA (reference sequence). The CDR3 sequence is 12 residues long. The CDR3 DNA reads TGCAGTGCCAACCTTGACAGGGGCGAGCAGTACTTC. It yields the protein CSANLDRGEQYF.

V is TRBV29-1 and J is TRBJ1-1; D may be TRBD1 (5 bases). V dropped 6 bases and J dropped 1 base, with 9 bases sitting between them. Per germline, CDR1 SQVTM and CDR2 ANQGSEA. The CDR3 sequence is 12 residues long. The CDR3 protein is CSVRDGNTEAFF. CDR3 DNA: TGCAGCGTCAGGGACGGGAACACTGAAGCTTTCTTT.

The chain combines TRBV6-5 with TRBJ2-1; either TRBD1 or TRBD2 may fit D (5 bases each). The CDR3 loop spans 16 amino acids. V was trimmed by 0 bases and J by 6 bases, leaving 15 bases between them. CDR1 and CDR2 from the germline V gene are MNHEY and SVGAGI. CDR3 sequence: CASSYSSAQRGNEQFF. The CDR3 region has the DNA TGTGCCAGCAGTTACTCGTCAGCCCAGAGGGGCAATGAGCAGTTCTTC.

V and J are TRBV27 and TRBJ2-4; 9 bases match TRBD2. The J call may be in error: the DNA end matches TRBJ2-7 better. CDR1 and CDR2 (germline): MNHEY, SMNVEV (reference sequence). This CDR3 has 15 amino acids. The CDR3 nucleotides are TGTGCCAGCAGTTCCCTAGCGGGAAGAGGTTACGAGCAGTACTTC. This encodes CASSSLAGRGYEQYF.

As regards this clonotype: The junction and the germline gene differ at one end; a read error may be behind it. The chain links TRBV4-1 to TRBJ2-7; D tentatively fits TRBD1 or TRBD2 (5 bases each). CDR1 and CDR2 (germline): MGHRA, YSYEKL. This CDR3 has 13 amino acids. CDR3 amino acids: CASSPGANYERYF. CDR3 DNA sequence: TGCGCCAGCAGCCCCGGGGCGAACTACGAGCGGTACTTC.

The chain recombines TRBV11-2 with TRBJ1-2; a possible D gene is TRBD1 (5 bases). The germline gives CDR1 SGHAT, CDR2 FQNNGV. V lost 4 bases and J 13 bases, leaving 16 bases between the germline ends. This CDR3 comprises 12 residues. CDR3 loop: CASSSFGAAITF. The CDR3 region has the DNA TGTGCCAGCAGCTCGTTTGGGGCCGCGATCACCTTC.

This clonotype was counted a single time. J is TRBJ2-7 and V is TRBV6-1, with TRBD1 matching over 9 bases. The J call may be incorrect, as the DNA end agrees better with TRBJ2-5. This CDR3 spans 16 amino acids. Germline lookup yields CDR1 MNHNS and CDR2 SASEGT. CDR3 DNA sequence: TGTGCCAGCAGTCGATTTATGGGACAGGGAGGGGAGACCCAGTACTTC. It codes for CASSRFMGQGGETQYF.

The chain joins TRBV7-8 to TRBJ2-5, with a weak D call TRBD1 (5 bases). Germline V gene data show CDR1 as SGHVS and CDR2 as FQNEAQ. V was cut by 5 bases and J by 4 bases, with 11 bases left in between. This CDR3 is built from 13 residues. The CDR3 protein is CASSPTEGETQYF. CDR3 sequence (DNA): TGTGCCAGCAGCCCGACAGAAGGAGAGACCCAGTACTTC.

The chain carries TRBV7-8 and TRBJ1-2, with TRBD1 matching over 7 bases. Germline V gene sequence: CDR1 SGHVS, CDR2 FQNEAQ. The CDR3 consists of 14 residues. Unmatched junction bases numbered 11, after V lost 5 bases and J lost 8 bases. CDR3 amino acids: CASSTARGIEGYTF. The CDR3 nucleotides read TGTGCCAGCAGCACAGCCAGGGGGATTGAAGGCTACACCTTC.

The rearrangement uses TRBV10-3 and TRBJ2-1, with D hard to call. Germline V lookup: CDR1 ENHRY, CDR2 SYGVKD. V dropped 0 bases and J dropped 7 bases, with 16 bases sitting between them. This CDR3 has 16 residues. For the CDR3, the DNA is TGTGCCATCAGTGAGTCGGCCTCTCCCCCGAGGAATGAGCAGTTCTTC. It yields the protein CAISESASPPRNEQFF.

This clonotype was counted a few times. J is TRBJ2-7 and V is TRBV20-1; TRBD1 matches at 7 bases. This CDR3 has 14 residues. Germline V gives CDR1 DFQATT, CDR2 SNEGSKA (reference sequence). V shed 6 bases, J shed 0 bases, and the junction held 8 bases outside the gene matches. The DNA for the CDR3 is TGCAGTGCAGCCTCGGGACAGAGCTCCTACGAGCAGTACTTC. This sequence encodes CSAASGQSSYEQYF.

The chain combines TRBV7-2 with TRBJ2-3; D possibly matches TRBD1 or TRBD2 (5 bases each). Germline CDR1 and CDR2: SGHTA and FQGNSA. The germline V and J ends were trimmed by 5 bases and 1 base, with 19 bases remaining between them. The CDR3 contains 17 residues. CDR3 nucleotide sequence: TGTGCCAGCAGCCTCTGGCTTTTGCAGGGAGGCACAGATACGCAGTATTTT. As protein: CASSLWLLQGGTDTQYF. The variable domain in full, with the rest retrieved from reference TRBV7-2 and TRBJ2-3, is GAGVSQSPSNKVTEKGKDVELRCDPISGHTALYWYRQSLGQGLEFLIYFQGNSAPDKSGLPSDRFSAERTGGSVSTLTIQRTQQEDSAVYLCASSLWLLQGGTDTQYFGPGTRLTVL.

The sample holds a few counts of this clonotype. This chain uses TRBV7-2 with TRBJ2-1; D is unresolved. V dropped 4 bases and J dropped 7 bases, with 8 bases sitting between them. The germline V gene encodes CDR1 SGHTA and CDR2 FQGNSA. This CDR3 comprises 12 residues. This CDR3 is CASSSQVNEQFF. For the CDR3, the DNA is TGTGCCAGCAGCTCTCAGGTTAATGAGCAGTTCTTC. The full variable domain, with the rest looked up from reference TRBV7-2 and TRBJ2-1, is GAGVSQSPSNKVTEKGKDVELRCDPISGHTALYWYRQSLGQGLEFLIYFQGNSAPDKSGLPSDRFSAERTGGSVSTLTIQRTQQEDSAVYLCASSSQVNEQFFGPGTRLTVL.

In this sample, this clonotype turned up once. J is TRBJ2-1 and V is TRBV6-2 or TRBV6-3; D unresolved. Trimming removed 5 bases at V and 2 bases at J, with 16 bases between. CDR1 and CDR2 (germline): MNHEY, SVGEGT. CDR3 length: 16 amino acids. The CDR3 loop is CASSGRAEIPYNEQFF. CDR3 in DNA: TGTGCCAGCAGTGGTCGTGCGGAAATTCCCTACAATGAGCAGTTCTTC.

The chain employs TRBV2 and TRBJ2-7; 7 bases are shared with TRBD1. The J segment lost 0 bases and the V segment lost 9 bases, leaving 5 bases of the junction unmatched. The CDR3 covers 13 residues. Germline lookup yields CDR1 SNHLY and CDR2 FYNNEI. The CDR3 DNA follows: TGTGCCAGAACCGGGACAGACTCCTACGAGCAGTACTTC. It yields the protein CARTGTDSYEQYF. The entire variable domain, with the rest obtained from reference TRBV2 and TRBJ2-7, is as follows: EPEVTQTPSHQVTQMGQEVILRCVPISNHLYFYWYRQILGQKVEFLVSFYNNEISEKSEIFDDQFSVERPDGSNFTLKIRSTKLEDSAMYFCARTGTDSYEQYFGPGTRLTVT.

The chain uses TRBV2 and TRBJ1-4; D may be TRBD1 (6 bases). V gave up 7 bases and J gave up 2 bases, with 8 bases separating them. Germline V lookup: CDR1 SNHLY, CDR2 FYNNEI. The CDR3 contains 13 residues. CDR3 nucleotide sequence: TGTGCCAGCATGGGGGGCACTAATGAAAAACTGTTTTTT. It translates to CASMGGTNEKLFF.

CDR3 region: CASIVGDTQYF. The CDR3 bases are TGTGCCAGCATTGTCGGAGATACGCAGTATTTT. V is TRBV2 and J is TRBJ2-3; no firm D call. The CDR3 length is 11 residues. Per the germline V gene, CDR1 is SNHLY and CDR2 is FYNNEI. The V end was cut by 7 bases, the J end by 5 bases, with 7 bases between.